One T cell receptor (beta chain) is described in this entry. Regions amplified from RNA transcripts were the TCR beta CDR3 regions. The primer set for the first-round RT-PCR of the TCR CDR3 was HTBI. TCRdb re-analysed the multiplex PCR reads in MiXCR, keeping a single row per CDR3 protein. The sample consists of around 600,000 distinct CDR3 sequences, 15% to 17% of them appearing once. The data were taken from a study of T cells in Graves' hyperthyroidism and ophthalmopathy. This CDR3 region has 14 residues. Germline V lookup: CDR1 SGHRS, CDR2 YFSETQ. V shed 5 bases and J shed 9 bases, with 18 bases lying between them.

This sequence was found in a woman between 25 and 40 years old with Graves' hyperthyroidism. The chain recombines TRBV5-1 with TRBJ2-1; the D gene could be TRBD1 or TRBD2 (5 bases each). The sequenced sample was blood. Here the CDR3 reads CASRRDLGEFEQFF. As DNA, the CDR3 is TGCGCCAGCAGAAGAGATCTGGGGGAGTTTGAGCAGTTCTTC.